The 26 T cell receptor beta chains reported below all come from one sample, sequenced in a study of blood T cell repertoires in COVID-19. The table came from immunoSEQ multiplex PCR; TCRdb's copy has only in-frame clones and leaves some out. The sample lists tens of thousands of clones, roughly 89% occurring once. Material for sequencing was peripheral blood. Receptors originate from a human donor in a cohort sampled during active COVID-19.

Remarks on this clone: The identical CDR3 is also encoded by other nucleotide sequences in the sample. This chain links TRBV11-3 with TRBJ2-7; possibly TRBD1 for D (6 bases). Germline V CDR1 and CDR2: SGHNT, YENEEA. CDR3 size: 14 residues. Trimming pared 5 bases from V and 2 bases from J, leaving 13 bases between. The CDR3 reads CASSHRDKPYEQYF. The CDR3, as DNA: TGTGCCAGCAGCCACCGGGACAAGCCCTACGAGCAGTACTTC.

The chain recombines TRBV18 with TRBJ2-7, with a possible D match to TRBD1 (6 bases). Germline CDR1 reads KGHSH; CDR2 reads LQKENI. The V end lost 4 bases, the J end lost 4 bases, and 14 bases lay between the germline ends. The CDR3 runs to 14 residues. The CDR3 loop is CASSRQVSPYEQYF. CDR3 nucleotide sequence: TGTGCCAGCTCACGACAGGTTTCCCCTTACGAGCAGTACTTC.

V is TRBV9 and J is TRBJ1-2; weak D call: TRBD1 (5 bases). In germline, CDR1 is SGDLS, CDR2 YYNGEE. This CDR3 has 13 amino acids. Between the trimmed V and J ends, which lost 0 bases and 7 bases, there was a span of 10 bases. The CDR3 loop is CASSVDLQGGYTF. In DNA form, the CDR3 reads TGTGCCAGCAGCGTAGATCTCCAGGGTGGCTACACCTTC.

The chain has TRBV28 and TRBJ1-5, with 7 bases aligning to TRBD1. The J segment lost 6 bases and the V segment lost 6 bases, leaving 11 bases of the junction unmatched. The CDR3 sequence is 15 residues long. The germline V gene encodes CDR1 MDHEN and CDR2 SYDVKM. The CDR3 DNA is TGTGCCAGCAGGCAATACAGGGGATTGTTTCAGCCCCAGCATTTT. Protein sequence: CASRQYRGLFQPQHF.

The chain recombines TRBV27 with TRBJ1-1; D uncertain. The germline V gene has CDR1 MNHEY and CDR2 SMNVEV (reference sequence). The CDR3 covers 11 residues. Trimming took off 5 bases at V and 7 bases at J, with 8 bases between the two ends. In DNA, the CDR3 is TGTGCCAGCAGTGCCGGGGTTGAAGCTTTCTTT. Amino acids: CASSAGVEAFF.

This chain joins TRBV3-1 (or the pseudogene TRBV3-2) and TRBJ1-5; 7 nucleotides line up with TRBD1. Germline CDR1 reads LGHDT; CDR2 reads YNNKEL (reference sequence). The CDR3 consists of 16 residues. The trim removed 3 bases at V and 3 bases at J, leaving 8 bases unmatched. The CDR3 coding sequence is TGTGCCAGCAGCCAGGATTCACAGGGGAACAATCAGCCCCAGCATTTT. It yields the protein CASSQDSQGNNQPQHF.

CDR3: CASSVGAQQGWEDNSPLHF. The CDR3 bases are TGTGCCAGCAGCGTAGGAGCTCAACAGGGATGGGAAGATAATTCACCCCTCCACTTT. V and J are TRBV9 and TRBJ1-6; D possibly corresponds to TRBD1 (6 bases). Germline CDR1 reads SGDLS; CDR2 reads YYNGEE. Trimming removed 0 bases at V and 5 bases at J, with 21 bases between. The CDR3 length is 19 residues. Filled out from reference TRBV9 and TRBJ1-6, the complete variable domain reads DSGVTQTPKHLITATGQRVTLRCSPRSGDLSVYWYQQSLDQGLQFLIQYYNGEERAKGNILERFSAQQFPDLHSELNLSSLELGDSALYFCASSVGAQQGWEDNSPLHFGNGTRLTVT.

This chain uses TRBV5-6 with TRBJ1-6; tentatively, D is TRBD1 (5 bases). The CDR3 consists of 15 residues. Trimming left V 4 bases short and J 5 bases short, with 13 bases between. The germline V gene encodes CDR1 SGHDT and CDR2 YYEEEE. The CDR3 loop reads CASSRLGRDNSPLHF. In DNA form, the CDR3 reads TGTGCCAGCAGCCGGCTGGGGCGTGATAATTCACCCCTCCACTTT.

This chain uses TRBV9 with TRBJ2-7, with TRBD1 matching over 8 bases. J lost 7 bases, V lost 4 bases, and 13 bases had no gene match. Germline CDR1 and CDR2: SGDLS and YYNGEE. The CDR3 has 15 residues. The CDR3: CASSPGTGGRQEQYF. The CDR3 DNA sequence: TGTGCCAGCAGCCCAGGGACAGGAGGTCGGCAAGAGCAGTACTTC.

The chain couples TRBV19 to TRBJ1-3; 9 bases map to TRBD1. V gave up 4 bases and J gave up 2 bases; unmatched junction bases: 0. Germline V gene sequence: CDR1 LNHDA, CDR2 SQIVND (reference sequence). The CDR3 consists of 14 residues. The chain's CDR3 is CASSNRGPGNTIYF. CDR3 nucleotides: TGTGCCAGTAGTAACAGGGGGCCTGGAAACACCATATATTTT.

The CDR3 protein is CATLEGGVNTEAFF. The CDR3 DNA is TGTGCCACCTTAGAGGGTGGAGTGAACACTGAAGCTTTCTTT. The chain couples TRBV13 to TRBJ1-1; D is ambiguous. This CDR3 spans 14 amino acids. Germline CDR1 is PRHDT and CDR2 is FYEKMQ (reference sequence). With 10 bases removed from V and 0 bases from J, the gap between germline ends came to 15 bases.

This sequence joins TRBV3-1 (or the pseudogene TRBV3-2) and TRBJ1-1; D may be TRBD1 (5 bases). Germline loops: CDR1 LGHDT, CDR2 YNNKEL (reference sequence). This CDR3 contains 13 residues. Trimming removed 4 bases at V and 3 bases at J, with 9 bases between. Here the CDR3 reads CASSRQGDTEAFF. CDR3 coding DNA: TGTGCCAGCAGCCGTCAAGGGGACACTGAAGCTTTCTTT.

This chain joins TRBV5-1 and TRBJ2-7, with TRBD1 identical over 9 bases. Germline CDR1 and CDR2: SGHRS and YFSETQ. Unmatched junction bases numbered 9, after V lost 3 bases and J lost 5 bases. The CDR3 covers 15 residues. CDR3 DNA sequence: TGCGCCAGCAGCTCTACGGACAGGGGTCGCCACGAGCAGTACTTC. It is translated as CASSSTDRGRHEQYF.

This chain uses TRBV19 with TRBJ1-1, with a tentative D call TRBD1 (6 bases). The V end lost 5 bases, the J end lost 2 bases, and 12 bases lay between the germline ends. The germline V gene has CDR1 LNHDA and CDR2 SQIVND (reference sequence). The CDR3 loop spans 14 amino acids. As DNA, the CDR3 is TGTGCCAGTAGTCAGGGACACCTAAACACTGAAGCTTTCTTT. Translated, it gives CASSQGHLNTEAFF.

This chain's CDR3 is CASSPPGDYEQYF. DNA for the CDR3: TGTGCCAGCAGCCCCCCCGGGGACTACGAGCAGTACTTC. The chain uses TRBV5-4 and TRBJ2-7, with a possible D match to TRBD2 (5 bases). This CDR3 has 13 amino acids. The V and J ends lost 4 bases and 3 bases respectively, with 11 bases between them. Germline CDR1 reads SGHNT; CDR2 reads YYREEE (reference sequence).

The chain combines TRBV3-1 (or the pseudogene TRBV3-2) with TRBJ1-4, with 10 bases that match TRBD1. CDR3 length: 18 residues. Germline assignment: CDR1 LGHDT and CDR2 YNNKEL (reference sequence). V was clipped by 6 bases and J by 7 bases; unmatched bases: 17. The CDR3 nucleotides are TGTGCCAGCAGTCCCTATCTAGTGACAGGGGGCGTAGGTGAAAAACTGTTTTTT. This translates into CASSPYLVTGGVGEKLFF.

This clone was found once. One end of the junction fails to match germline, which may point to a read error. This sequence joins TRBV7-7 and TRBJ2-2, with 14 bases that match TRBD2. This CDR3 spans 17 amino acids. Germline assignment: CDR1 SSHAT and CDR2 FNYEAQ (reference sequence). The CDR3: CASSSGLAGGNTGELFF. CDR3 nucleotide sequence: TGTGCTAGCAGCTCTGGACTAGCGGGGGGTAACACCGGGGAGCTGTTTTTT.

This rearrangement joins TRBV6-5 to TRBJ1-4; D perhaps matches TRBD1 (5 bases). The CDR3 spans 14 residues. Germline V gene data show CDR1 as MNHEY and CDR2 as SVGAGI. Trimming took 4 bases from V and 5 from J, leaving 11 bases between them. The CDR3 coding sequence is TGTGCCAGCAGTTCCCTGGGGGGAAATGAAAAACTGTTTTTT. It encodes CASSSLGGNEKLFF.

The chain uses TRBV5-6 and TRBJ1-5; 7 bases fit TRBD1. V was pared by 3 bases and J by 1 base, with 10 bases of the junction left unmatched. This CDR3 has 17 amino acids. The germline gives CDR1 SGHDT, CDR2 YYEEEE. The CDR3 here is CASSSDRALDSNQPQHF. In DNA, the CDR3 is TGTGCCAGCAGCTCCGACAGGGCCCTCGACAGCAATCAGCCCCAGCATTTT.

The V and J genes are TRBV27 and TRBJ2-7, with 8 bases aligning to TRBD1. The CDR3 is 12 residues long. Germline values: CDR1 MNHEY, CDR2 SMNVEV (reference sequence). Trimming removed 9 bases from V and 3 bases from J; junction bases left unmatched: 4. CDR3 residues: CASGQGIYEQYF. The CDR3 DNA reads as TGTGCCAGTGGACAGGGTATCTACGAGCAGTACTTC.

The V gene is TRBV6-2 or TRBV6-3, the J gene TRBJ2-3; 7 bases match TRBD1. Germline loops: CDR1 MNHEY, CDR2 SVGEGT. The CDR3 spans 17 residues. V lost 0 bases to trimming and J lost 3 bases; unmatched junction nucleotides: 9. The CDR3 loop is CASSYSALRGRTDTQYF. CDR3 coding DNA: TGTGCCAGCAGTTACTCGGCGCTGAGGGGGCGTACAGATACGCAGTATTTT.

The chain recombines TRBV6-5 with TRBJ1-6, with D tentatively TRBD1 (5 bases). The CDR3 is made up of 14 amino acids. CDR1 is MNHEY, CDR2 SVGAGI, per germline. V was trimmed by 8 bases and J by 10 bases, leaving 18 bases between them. The CDR3 loop reads CASSDPGRESPLHF. The CDR3 DNA reads as TGTGCCAGCTCGGATCCAGGGCGTGAATCACCCCTCCACTTT.

This rearrangement joins TRBV7-2 to TRBJ2-7; TRBD1 matches 7 bases. The CDR3 is 16 residues long. CDR1 SGHTA and CDR2 FQGNSA come from the germline V gene. V shed 1 base and J 3 bases; nucleotides not matched to a gene: 9. The CDR3 spells CASSLGTGGLGYEQYF. The CDR3 bases are TGTGCCAGCAGCTTAGGGACAGGTGGTTTAGGCTACGAGCAGTACTTC.

The rearrangement links TRBV5-5 to TRBJ1-5; D remains unclear. The V end lost 6 bases, the J end lost 1 base, and 17 bases lay between the germline ends. The CDR3 spans 16 residues. Germline V gives CDR1 SGHKS, CDR2 YYEKEE (reference sequence). The CDR3 reads CASTREGPYSNQPQHF. DNA of the CDR3: TGTGCCAGCACCCGGGAAGGGCCATACAGCAATCAGCCCCAGCATTTT.

V is TRBV11-2 and J is TRBJ2-3; 12 bases agree with TRBD2. V lost 3 bases to trimming and J lost 4 bases; unmatched junction nucleotides: 11. The CDR3 length is 18 residues. The V gene's germline CDR1 is SGHAT and CDR2 FQNNGV. CDR3: CASSFDLTSGGPADTQYF. The CDR3 DNA reads TGTGCCAGCAGCTTCGACCTAACTAGCGGGGGGCCGGCAGATACGCAGTATTTT. The complete variable domain, with remaining parts taken from reference TRBV11-2 and TRBJ2-3, reads EAGVAQSPRYKIIEKRQSVAFWCNPISGHATLYWYQQILGQGPKLLIQFQNNGVVDDSQLPKDRFSAERLKGVDSTLKIQPAKLEDSAVYLCASSFDLTSGGPADTQYFGPGTRLTVL.

The chain recombines TRBV7-2 with TRBJ1-2; D unclear. The CDR3 is 14 residues long. Germline loops: CDR1 SGHTA, CDR2 FQGNSA. V shed 5 bases and J shed 2 bases, with 12 bases lying between them. CDR3 sequence (DNA): TGTGCCAGCAGCCTAATGGAGGGCAACTATGGCTACACCTTC. Its protein is CASSLMEGNYGYTF.